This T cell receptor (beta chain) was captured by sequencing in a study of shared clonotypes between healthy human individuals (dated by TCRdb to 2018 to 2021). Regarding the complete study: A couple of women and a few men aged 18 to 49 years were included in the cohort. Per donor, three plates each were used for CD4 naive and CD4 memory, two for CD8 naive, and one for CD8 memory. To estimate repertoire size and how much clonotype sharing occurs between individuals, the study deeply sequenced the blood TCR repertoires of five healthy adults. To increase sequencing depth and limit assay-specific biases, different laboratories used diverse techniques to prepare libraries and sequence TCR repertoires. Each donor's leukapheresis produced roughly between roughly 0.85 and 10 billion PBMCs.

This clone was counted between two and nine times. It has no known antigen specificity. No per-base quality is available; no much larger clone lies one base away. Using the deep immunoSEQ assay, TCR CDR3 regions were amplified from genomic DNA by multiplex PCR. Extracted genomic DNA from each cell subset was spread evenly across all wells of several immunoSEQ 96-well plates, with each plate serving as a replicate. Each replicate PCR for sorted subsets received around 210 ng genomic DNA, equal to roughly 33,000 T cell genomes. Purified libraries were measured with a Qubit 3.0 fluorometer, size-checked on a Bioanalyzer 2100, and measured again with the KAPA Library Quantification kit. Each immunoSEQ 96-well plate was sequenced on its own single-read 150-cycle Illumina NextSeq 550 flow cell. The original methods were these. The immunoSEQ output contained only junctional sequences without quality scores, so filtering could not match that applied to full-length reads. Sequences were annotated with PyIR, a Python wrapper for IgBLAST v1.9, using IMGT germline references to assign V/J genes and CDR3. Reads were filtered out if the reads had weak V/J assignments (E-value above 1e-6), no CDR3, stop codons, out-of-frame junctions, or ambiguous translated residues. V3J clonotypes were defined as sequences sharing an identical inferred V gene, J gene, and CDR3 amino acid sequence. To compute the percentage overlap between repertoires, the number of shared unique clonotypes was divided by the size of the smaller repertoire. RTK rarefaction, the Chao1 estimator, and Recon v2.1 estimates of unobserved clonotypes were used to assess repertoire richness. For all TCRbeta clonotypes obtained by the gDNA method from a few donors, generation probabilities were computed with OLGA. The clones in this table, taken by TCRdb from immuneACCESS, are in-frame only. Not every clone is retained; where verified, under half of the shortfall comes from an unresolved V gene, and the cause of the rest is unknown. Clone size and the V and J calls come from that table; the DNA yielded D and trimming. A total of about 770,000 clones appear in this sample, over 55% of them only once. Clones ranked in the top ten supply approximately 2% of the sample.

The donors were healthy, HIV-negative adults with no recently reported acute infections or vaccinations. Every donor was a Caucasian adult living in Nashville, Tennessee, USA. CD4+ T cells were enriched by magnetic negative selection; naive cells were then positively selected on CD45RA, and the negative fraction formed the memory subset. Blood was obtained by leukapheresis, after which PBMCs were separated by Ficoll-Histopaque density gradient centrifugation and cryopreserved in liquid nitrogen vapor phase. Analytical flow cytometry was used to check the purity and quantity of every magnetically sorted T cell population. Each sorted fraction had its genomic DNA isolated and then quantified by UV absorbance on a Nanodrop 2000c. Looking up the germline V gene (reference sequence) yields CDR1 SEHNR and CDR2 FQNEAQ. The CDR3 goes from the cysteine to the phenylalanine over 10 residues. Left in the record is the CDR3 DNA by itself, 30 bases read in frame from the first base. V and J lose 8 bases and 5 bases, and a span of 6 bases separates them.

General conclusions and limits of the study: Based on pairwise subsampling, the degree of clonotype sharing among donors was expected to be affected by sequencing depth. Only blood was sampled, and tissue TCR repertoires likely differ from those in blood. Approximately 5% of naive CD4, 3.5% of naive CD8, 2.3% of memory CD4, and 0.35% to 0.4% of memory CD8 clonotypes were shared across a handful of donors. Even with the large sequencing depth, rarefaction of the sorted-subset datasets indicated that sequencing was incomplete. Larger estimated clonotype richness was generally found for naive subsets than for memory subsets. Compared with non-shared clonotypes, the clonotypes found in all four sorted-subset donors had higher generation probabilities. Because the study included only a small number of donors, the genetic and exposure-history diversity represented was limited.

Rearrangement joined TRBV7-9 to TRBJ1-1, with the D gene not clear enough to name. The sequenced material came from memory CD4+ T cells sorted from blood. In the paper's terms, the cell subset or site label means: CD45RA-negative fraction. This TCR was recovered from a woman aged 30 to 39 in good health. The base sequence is TGTGCCAGCGTAGGGACTGAAGCTTTCTTT. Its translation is CASVGTEAFF.